This T cell receptor (beta chain) is drawn from a study of T cell clusters in autoimmune cytopenias (dated by TCRdb to between 2018 and 2021). Regarding the study in general: TRB sequencing reached a median depth of approximately 50,000 reads per sample and yielded a median of roughly 2,500 distinct TRB clonotypes per sample. In autoimmune cytopenia patients, peripheral blood TRB and IGH repertoires were sequenced during active disease and over treatment follow-up, together with healthy, CLL and autoimmune hepatitis controls. The study was designed to test whether a disease-specific immune repertoire signature usable as a blood-based biomarker is carried by autoimmune cytopenia patients. On the study overall, not on this receptor specifically: The T cell clusters were defined only in silico, and the functional role of the clusters still needed to be validated experimentally. The cluster-lack signature was not observed for secondary cytopenia versus CLL, as the signature was apparently masked by the dominant lymphoma-associated repertoire. Approximately 2.9-fold more exclusive TRB clusters were observed in healthy donors than in active autoimmune hepatitis patients, consistent with an autoimmunity-wide signature. TRB repertoire shifts, with less even repertoires in secondary cytopenia and CLL, mostly reflected lymphoma bias rather than autoimmunity. The GLIPH analysis suggested a lack of physiological T cell clusters in primary autoimmune cytopenia patients, since roughly 49 clusters were exclusive to healthy donors whereas approximately 16 were exclusive to patients.

CDR1 and CDR2, per the germline V gene, are MNHEY and SVGAGI. The CDR3 holds 16 amino acids from the cysteine to the phenylalanine. Only the protein sequence is given. TRB rearrangements were amplified by multiplex PCR following a touch-down protocol, with the TRB-A and TRB-B primer pools mixed in one tube. Illumina adapters and sample indices were added to the amplicons through two consecutive PCR reactions performed with Phusion HS II polymerase. The amplicons were gel-purified using the NucleoSpin Gel and PCR Clean-up kit, after which quantification was performed by Qubit and quality was checked on an Agilent 2100 Bioanalyzer. Sequencing of the libraries was performed on an Illumina MiSeq with 600-cycle, single-indexed, paired-end runs. Concerning the study's data processing: MiXCR version 2.1.12 with the default MiXCR reference library was used to align and assemble TRB reads. A clone was defined by each unique CDR3 nucleotide sequence, and the analysis included only productive sequences with two or more reads. Repertoire diversity was assessed with alpha-parameterized diversity profiles (alpha 0 to 5), including the Shannon (alpha 1) and Simpson (alpha 2) indices, which were computed with an R script. The tcR package was used to compute combinatorial TRB VJ usage, which was then compared between cohorts by principal component analysis with ade4. TCRbeta CDR3s were clustered with GLIPH on cohort pairs matched by age and read depth, and cluster frequencies were compared by Wilcoxon test. TCRdb reprocessed the sequencing reads and holds a single record per CDR3 protein sequence, with no DNA. The V and J calls and clone size come from TCRdb's table, not from the authors' own analysis. The table for this sample records some 15,000 distinct CDR3 sequences. The top ten hold less than 2.5% of the sample.

Remarks on this clonotype: Its antigen specificity is not known.

For each sample, TRB amplification used 200 to 300 ng of peripheral blood genomic DNA, equal to some 37,000 genome equivalents. Recombination linked TRBV6-5 to TRBJ2-5; TCRdb names TRBD2, which stays unverified in the absence of DNA. Source material: peripheral blood. This receptor was identified in a human donor with an autoimmune cytopenia or autoimmune hepatitis (not recorded which). For the CDR3, the sequence is CASSVRLAGGQETQYF.